Listed below are T cell receptor beta chains from one sample, sequenced in a study of blood T cells in healthy people across ages. TCRdb itself ran the 5' RACE reads through MiXCR, one entry per CDR3 protein. The repertoire holds 1.5 million to 2 million distinct CDR3 sequences, 49% seen once, with around 2.1% in the top ten. The sample was blood. Source of these receptors: a woman between 40 and 55 years old in good health. Each CDR3 is given with its conserved first and last residue. A D gene is named only where the DNA matches it firmly. Part of the rows lack a size; the others show once, few, many or a class for expanded clones.

J: TRBJ1-2; V: TRBV4-3; D: -; size: -; DNA: TGCGCCAGCAGCCAAGAAGAGGGCAGGGTCGGTGGCTACACCTTC; CDR3: CASSQEEGRVGGYTF
J: TRBJ2-1; V: TRBV4-1; D: -; size: -; DNA: TGCGCCAGCAGCCAAGGGGACACGCGCAATGAGCAGTTCTTC; CDR3: CASSQGDTRNEQFF
J: TRBJ1-1; V: TRBV9; D: -; size: few; DNA: TGTGCCAGCAGCCCCACCCCAGGGGCCAACACTGAAGCTTTCTTT; CDR3: CASSPTPGANTEAFF
J: TRBJ1-6; V: TRBV3-1; D: TRBD1; size: -; DNA: TGTGCCAGCAGCCCCCAGGGGGCCTCCTATAATTCACCCCTCCACTTT; CDR3: CASSPQGASYNSPLHF
J: TRBJ1-2; V: TRBV9; D: TRBD1; size: -; DNA: TGTGCCAGCAGCGTAGGAGGGACAGGGCTTCACTATGGCTACACCTTC; CDR3: CASSVGGTGLHYGYTF
J: TRBJ2-4; V: TRBV20-1; D: -; size: -; DNA: TGCAGTGCCACGACAATAGCCAAAAACATTCAGTACTTC; CDR3: CSATTIAKNIQYF
J: TRBJ2-7; V: TRBV4-3; D: TRBD2; size: -; DNA: TGCGCCAGCAGCCAAGCGCTGGGGACTACTTTGGGCGAGCAGTACTTC; CDR3: CASSQALGTTLGEQYF
J: TRBJ2-3; V: TRBV5-6; D: TRBD2; size: -; DNA: TGTGCCAGCAGCTTGTTGGGCGGGGGGGCCGAAGATACGCAGTATTTT; CDR3: CASSLLGGGAEDTQYF
J: TRBJ1-5; V: TRBV3-1; D: -; size: few; DNA: TGTGCCAGCAGCCAGGAGGGACGGAATCAGCCCCAGCATTTT; CDR3: CASSQEGRNQPQHF
J: TRBJ2-3; V: TRBV6-5; D: -; size: -; DNA: TGTGCCAGCAGTTACCGTGCGATAGAGTACGATACGCAGTATTTT; CDR3: CASSYRAIEYDTQYF
J: TRBJ2-5; V: TRBV5-1; D: TRBD1; size: few; DNA: TGCGCCAGCAGCTTGGGGGTGGACAGGGCCCAAGAGACCCAGTACTTC; CDR3: CASSLGVDRAQETQYF
J: TRBJ2-7; V: TRBV7-2; D: TRBD2; size: few; DNA: TGTGCCAGCAGCCGTCCGGGACTAGTCTCCTACGAGCAGTACTTC; CDR3: CASSRPGLVSYEQYF
J: TRBJ2-3; V: TRBV27; D: -; size: once; DNA: TGTGCCAGCAAGAGGGGGGGAATAGATACGCAGTATTTT; CDR3: CASKRGGIDTQYF
J: TRBJ2-3; V: TRBV4-3; D: -; size: -; DNA: TGCGCCAGCAGCCAAGGGGTTGGAGGGCTCGGAGATACGCAGTATTTT; CDR3: CASSQGVGGLGDTQYF
J: TRBJ2-1; V: TRBV7-2; D: -; size: -; DNA: TGTGCCAGCAGCTTACAGGGGCCCTCCTACAATGAGCAGTTCTTC; CDR3: CASSLQGPSYNEQFF
J: TRBJ1-2; V: TRBV27; D: TRBD1; size: -; DNA: TGTGCCAGCAGGTCAAAAGACAGGGGGCGCGACTATGGCTACACCTTC; CDR3: CASRSKDRGRDYGYTF